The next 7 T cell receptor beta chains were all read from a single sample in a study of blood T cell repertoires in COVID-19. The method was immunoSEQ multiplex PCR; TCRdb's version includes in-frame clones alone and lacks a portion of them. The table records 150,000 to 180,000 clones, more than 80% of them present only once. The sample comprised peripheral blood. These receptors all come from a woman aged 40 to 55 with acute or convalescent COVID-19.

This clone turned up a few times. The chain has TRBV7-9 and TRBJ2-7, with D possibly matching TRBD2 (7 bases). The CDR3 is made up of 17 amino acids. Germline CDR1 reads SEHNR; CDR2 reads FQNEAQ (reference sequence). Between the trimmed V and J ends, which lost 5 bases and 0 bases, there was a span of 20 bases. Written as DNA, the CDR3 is TGTGCCAGCAGCCAACCCCCAGGGGAGGGACTCTCCTACGAGCAGTACTTC. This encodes CASSQPPGEGLSYEQYF.

The DNA for the CDR3 is TGTGCCAGCAGCCAAGCTTGGGGGAGGGGAGATGAGCAGTTCTTC. This sequence encodes CASSQAWGRGDEQFF. The V call is TRBV14, the J call TRBJ2-1, with 7 bases aligning to TRBD2. This CDR3 region has 15 residues. Germline loops: CDR1 SGHDN, CDR2 FVKESK. V dropped 1 base and J dropped 8; count of bases not matched to a gene: 8.

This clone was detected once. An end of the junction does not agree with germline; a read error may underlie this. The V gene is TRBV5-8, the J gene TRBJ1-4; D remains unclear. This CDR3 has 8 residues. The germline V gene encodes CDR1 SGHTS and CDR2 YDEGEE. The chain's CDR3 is CASQTDYF. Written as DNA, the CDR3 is TGTGCCAGCCAAACCGACTATTTT.

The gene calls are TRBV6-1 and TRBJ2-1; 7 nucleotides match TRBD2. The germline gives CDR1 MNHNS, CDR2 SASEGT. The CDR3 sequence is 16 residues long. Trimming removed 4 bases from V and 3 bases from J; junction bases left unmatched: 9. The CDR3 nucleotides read TGTGCCAGCAGTGGGGCCACTAGCGCAGTCTACAATGAGCAGTTCTTC. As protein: CASSGATSAVYNEQFF.

The CDR3 DNA follows: TGCGCCAGCTCTTTAAAATGGACTACCAAGCCCCAAAACACAGATACGCAGTATTTT. Amino acid sequence: CASSLKWTTKPQNTDTQYF. This sequence joins TRBV4-1 and TRBJ2-3, with a possible D match to TRBD2 (6 bases). The CDR3 consists of 19 residues. Germline V gene lookup returns CDR1 MGHRA and CDR2 YSYEKL. Trimming removed 8 bases at V and 2 bases at J, with 29 bases between.

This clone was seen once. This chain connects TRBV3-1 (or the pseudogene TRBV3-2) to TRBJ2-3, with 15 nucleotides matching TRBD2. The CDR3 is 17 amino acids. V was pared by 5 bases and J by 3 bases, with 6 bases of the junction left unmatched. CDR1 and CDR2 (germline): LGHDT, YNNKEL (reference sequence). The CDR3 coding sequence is TGTGCCAGCAGCTCCAGGACTAGCGGGAGGGGGACAGATACGCAGTATTTT. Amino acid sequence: CASSSRTSGRGTDTQYF.

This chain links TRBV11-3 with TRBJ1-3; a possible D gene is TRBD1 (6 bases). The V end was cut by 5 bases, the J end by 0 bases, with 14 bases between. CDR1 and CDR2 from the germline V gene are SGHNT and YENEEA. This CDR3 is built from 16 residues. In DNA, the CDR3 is TGTGCCAGCAGCCCCCGTGTCAGGGGCTCTGGAAACACCATATATTTT. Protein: CASSPRVRGSGNTIYF.